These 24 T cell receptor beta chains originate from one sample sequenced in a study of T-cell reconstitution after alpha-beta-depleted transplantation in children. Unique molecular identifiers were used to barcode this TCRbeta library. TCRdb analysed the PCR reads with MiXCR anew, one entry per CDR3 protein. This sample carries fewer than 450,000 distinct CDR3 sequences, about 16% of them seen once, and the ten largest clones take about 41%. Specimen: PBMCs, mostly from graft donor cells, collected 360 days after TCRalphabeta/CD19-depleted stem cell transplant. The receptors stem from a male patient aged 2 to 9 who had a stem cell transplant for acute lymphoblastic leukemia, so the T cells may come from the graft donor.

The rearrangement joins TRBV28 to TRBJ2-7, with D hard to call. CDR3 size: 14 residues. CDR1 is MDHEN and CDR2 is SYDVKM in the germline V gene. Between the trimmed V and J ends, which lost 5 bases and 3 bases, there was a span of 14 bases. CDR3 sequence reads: CASSRGPTGYEQYF. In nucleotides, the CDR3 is TGTGCCAGCAGTCGAGGACCCACGGGCTACGAGCAGTACTTC.

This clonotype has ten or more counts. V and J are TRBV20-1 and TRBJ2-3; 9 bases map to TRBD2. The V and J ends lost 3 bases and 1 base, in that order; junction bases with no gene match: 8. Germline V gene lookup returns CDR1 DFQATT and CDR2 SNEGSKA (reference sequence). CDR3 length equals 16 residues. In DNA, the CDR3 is TGCAGTGCTAGTCGAAGCGGGAGGAGGGGCACAGATACGCAGTATTTT. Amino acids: CSASRSGRRGTDTQYF.

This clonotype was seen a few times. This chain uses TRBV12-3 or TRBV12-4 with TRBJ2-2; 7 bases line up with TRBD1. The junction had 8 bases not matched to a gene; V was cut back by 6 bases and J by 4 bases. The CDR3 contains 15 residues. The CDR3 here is CASRSDRAGTGELFF. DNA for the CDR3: TGTGCCAGCAGGTCCGACAGGGCAGGCACCGGGGAGCTGTTTTTT.

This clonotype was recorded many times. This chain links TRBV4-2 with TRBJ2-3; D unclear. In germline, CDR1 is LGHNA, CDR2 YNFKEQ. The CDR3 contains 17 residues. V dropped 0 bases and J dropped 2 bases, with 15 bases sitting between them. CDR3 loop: CASSQDKAGALTDTQYF. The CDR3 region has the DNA TGTGCCAGCAGCCAAGATAAGGCCGGAGCCCTCACAGATACGCAGTATTTT.

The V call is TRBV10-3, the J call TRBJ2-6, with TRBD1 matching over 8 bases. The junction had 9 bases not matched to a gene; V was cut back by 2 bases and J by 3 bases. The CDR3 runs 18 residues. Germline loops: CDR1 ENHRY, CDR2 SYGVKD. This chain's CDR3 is CAISERIPGGGGANVLTF. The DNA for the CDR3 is TGTGCCATCAGTGAGAGGATCCCAGGGGGCGGTGGGGCCAACGTCCTGACTTTC.

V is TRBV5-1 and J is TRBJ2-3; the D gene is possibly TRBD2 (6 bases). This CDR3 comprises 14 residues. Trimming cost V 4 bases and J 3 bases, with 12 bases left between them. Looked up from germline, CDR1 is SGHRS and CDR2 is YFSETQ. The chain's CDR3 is CASSGGSFTDTQYF. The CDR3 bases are TGCGCCAGCAGCGGGGGGTCGTTTACAGATACGCAGTATTTT.

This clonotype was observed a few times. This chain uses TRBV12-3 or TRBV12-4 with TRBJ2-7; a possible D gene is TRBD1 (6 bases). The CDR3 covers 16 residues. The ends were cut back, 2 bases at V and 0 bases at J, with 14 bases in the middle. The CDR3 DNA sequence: TGTGCCAGCAGTTTATCCGACAGGCGCAGCTCCTACGAGCAGTACTTC. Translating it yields CASSLSDRRSSYEQYF.

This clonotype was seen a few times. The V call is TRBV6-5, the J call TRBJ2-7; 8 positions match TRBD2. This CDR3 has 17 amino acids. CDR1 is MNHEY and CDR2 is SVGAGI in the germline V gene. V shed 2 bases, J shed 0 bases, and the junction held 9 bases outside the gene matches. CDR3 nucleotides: TGTGCCAGCAGTTACAAGATTGGCGGGAGGCTCTCCTACGAGCAGTACTTC. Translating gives CASSYKIGGRLSYEQYF.

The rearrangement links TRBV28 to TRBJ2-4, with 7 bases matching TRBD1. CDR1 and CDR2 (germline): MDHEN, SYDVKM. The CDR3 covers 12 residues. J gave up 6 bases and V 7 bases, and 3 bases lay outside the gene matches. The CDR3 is CASTRGTNIQYF. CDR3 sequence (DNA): TGTGCCAGCACCAGGGGGACAAACATTCAGTACTTC. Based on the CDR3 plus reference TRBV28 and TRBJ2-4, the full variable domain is DVKVTQSSRYLVKRTGEKVFLECVQDMDHENMFWYRQDPGLGLRLIYFSYDVKMKEKGDIPEGYSVSREKKERFSLILESASTNQTSMYLCASTRGTNIQYFGAGTRLSVL.

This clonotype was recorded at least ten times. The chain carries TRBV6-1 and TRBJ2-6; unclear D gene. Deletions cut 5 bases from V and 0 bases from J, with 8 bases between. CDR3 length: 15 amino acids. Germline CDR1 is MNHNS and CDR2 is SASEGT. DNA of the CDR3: TGTGCCAGCAGTCGAGACAACTCTGGGGCCAACGTCCTGACTTTC. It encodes CASSRDNSGANVLTF.

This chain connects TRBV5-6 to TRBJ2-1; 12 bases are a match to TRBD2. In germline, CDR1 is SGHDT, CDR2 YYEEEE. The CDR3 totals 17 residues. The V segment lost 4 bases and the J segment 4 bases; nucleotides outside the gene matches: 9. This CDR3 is CASSAAGTSGLYNEQFF. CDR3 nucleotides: TGTGCCAGCAGCGCCGCCGGGACTAGCGGGTTGTACAATGAGCAGTTCTTC.

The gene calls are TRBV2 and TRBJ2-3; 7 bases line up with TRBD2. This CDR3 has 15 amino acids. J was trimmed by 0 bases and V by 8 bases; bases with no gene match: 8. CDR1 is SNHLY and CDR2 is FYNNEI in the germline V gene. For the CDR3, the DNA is TGTGCCAGCGCCCGACTAGCCCCTAGCACAGATACGCAGTATTTT. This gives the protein CASARLAPSTDTQYF.

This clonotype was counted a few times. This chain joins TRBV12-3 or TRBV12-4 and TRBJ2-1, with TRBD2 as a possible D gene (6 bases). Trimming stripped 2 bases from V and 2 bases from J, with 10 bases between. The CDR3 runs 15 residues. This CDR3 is CASSLSAGPYNEQFF. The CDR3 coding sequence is TGTGCCAGCAGTTTATCGGCGGGGCCCTACAATGAGCAGTTCTTC.

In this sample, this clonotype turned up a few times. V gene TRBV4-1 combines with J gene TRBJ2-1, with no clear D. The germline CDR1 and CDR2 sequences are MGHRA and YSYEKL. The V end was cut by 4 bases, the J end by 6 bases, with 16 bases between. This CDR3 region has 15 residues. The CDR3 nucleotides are TGCGCCAGCAGCCCCGGGTCAGGATACCTCAATGAGCAGTTCTTC. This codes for CASSPGSGYLNEQFF.

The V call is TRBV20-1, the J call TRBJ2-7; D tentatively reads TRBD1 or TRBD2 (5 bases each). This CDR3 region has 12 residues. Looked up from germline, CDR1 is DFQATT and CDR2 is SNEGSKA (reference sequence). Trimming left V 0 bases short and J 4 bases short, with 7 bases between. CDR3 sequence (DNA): TGCAGTGCTAGAGACGGGACGTACGAGCAGTACTTC. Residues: CSARDGTYEQYF.

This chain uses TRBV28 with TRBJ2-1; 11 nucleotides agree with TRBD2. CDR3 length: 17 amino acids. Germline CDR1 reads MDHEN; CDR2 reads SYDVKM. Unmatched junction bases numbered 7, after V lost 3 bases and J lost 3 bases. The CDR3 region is CASSFSTGTSGYNEQFF. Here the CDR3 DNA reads TGTGCCAGCAGTTTCTCCACCGGGACTAGCGGCTACAATGAGCAGTTCTTC.

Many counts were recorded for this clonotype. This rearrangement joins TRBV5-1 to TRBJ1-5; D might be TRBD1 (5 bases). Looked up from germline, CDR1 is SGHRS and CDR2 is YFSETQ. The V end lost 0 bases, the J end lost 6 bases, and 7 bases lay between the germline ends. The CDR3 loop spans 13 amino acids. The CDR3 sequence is CASSLGDRQPQHF. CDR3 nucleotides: TGCGCCAGCAGCTTGGGGGACCGTCAGCCCCAGCATTTT.

The CDR3 nucleotides read TGCGCCAGCAGCCAAGATGTTCGGGGGACAGGGAGAAAACTGTTTTTT. This gives the protein CASSQDVRGTGRKLFF. The gene calls are TRBV4-3 and TRBJ1-4; TRBD1 agrees at 9 bases. Germline-derived CDR1 and CDR2 are LGHNA and YSLEER. V shed 0 bases, J shed 10 bases, and the junction held 9 bases outside the gene matches. This CDR3 comprises 16 residues.

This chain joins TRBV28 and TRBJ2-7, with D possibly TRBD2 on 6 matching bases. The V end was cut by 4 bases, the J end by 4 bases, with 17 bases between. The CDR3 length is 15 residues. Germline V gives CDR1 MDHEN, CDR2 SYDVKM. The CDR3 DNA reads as TGTGCCAGCAGTTACCGCGGGACTTCCTTTTACGAGCAGTACTTC. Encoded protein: CASSYRGTSFYEQYF. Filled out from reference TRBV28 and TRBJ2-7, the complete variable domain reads DVKVTQSSRYLVKRTGEKVFLECVQDMDHENMFWYRQDPGLGLRLIYFSYDVKMKEKGDIPEGYSVSREKKERFSLILESASTNQTSMYLCASSYRGTSFYEQYFGPGTRLTVT.

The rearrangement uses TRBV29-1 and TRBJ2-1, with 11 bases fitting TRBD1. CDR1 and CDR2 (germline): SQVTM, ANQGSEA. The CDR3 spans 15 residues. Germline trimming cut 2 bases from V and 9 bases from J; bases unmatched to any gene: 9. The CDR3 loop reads CSVELRTGGPLEQFF. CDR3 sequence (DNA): TGCAGCGTTGAACTCCGGACAGGGGGCCCGCTTGAGCAGTTCTTC.

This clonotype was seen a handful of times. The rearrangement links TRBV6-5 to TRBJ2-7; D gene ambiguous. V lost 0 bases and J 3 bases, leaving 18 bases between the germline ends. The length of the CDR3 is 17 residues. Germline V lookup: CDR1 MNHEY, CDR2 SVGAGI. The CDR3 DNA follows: TGTGCCAGCAGTTACTCTATTTTGGCGACTTCTTACTACGAGCAGTACTTC. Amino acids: CASSYSILATSYYEQYF.

As DNA, the CDR3 is TGTGCCAGCAGTTTATACCCTAGCGGGAGTACGGAGTTCTTC. Protein product: CASSLYPSGSTEFF. The V call is TRBV27, the J call TRBJ2-1, with 10 bases lining up with TRBD2. The CDR3 has 14 amino acids. J lost 14 bases, V lost 1 base, and 8 bases had no gene match. The germline V gene encodes CDR1 MNHEY and CDR2 SMNVEV (reference sequence).

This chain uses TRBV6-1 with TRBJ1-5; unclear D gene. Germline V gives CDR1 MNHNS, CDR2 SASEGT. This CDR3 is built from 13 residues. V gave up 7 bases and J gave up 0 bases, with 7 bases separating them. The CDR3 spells CASTPNSNQPQHF. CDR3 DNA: TGTGCCAGCACCCCAAATAGCAATCAGCCCCAGCATTTT.

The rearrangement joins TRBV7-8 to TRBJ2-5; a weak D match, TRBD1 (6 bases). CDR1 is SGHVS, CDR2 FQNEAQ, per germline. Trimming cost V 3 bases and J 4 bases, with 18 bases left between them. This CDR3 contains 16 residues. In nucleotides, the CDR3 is TGTGCCAGCAGCTTTTGGGGGACAACAGGAGGAGAGACCCAGTACTTC. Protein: CASSFWGTTGGETQYF. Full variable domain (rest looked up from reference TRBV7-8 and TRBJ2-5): GAGVSQSPRYKVAKRGQDVALRCDPISGHVSLFWYQQALGQGPEFLTYFQNEAQLDKSGLPSDRFFAERPEGSVSTLKIQRTQQEDSAVYLCASSFWGTTGGETQYFGPGTRLLVL.